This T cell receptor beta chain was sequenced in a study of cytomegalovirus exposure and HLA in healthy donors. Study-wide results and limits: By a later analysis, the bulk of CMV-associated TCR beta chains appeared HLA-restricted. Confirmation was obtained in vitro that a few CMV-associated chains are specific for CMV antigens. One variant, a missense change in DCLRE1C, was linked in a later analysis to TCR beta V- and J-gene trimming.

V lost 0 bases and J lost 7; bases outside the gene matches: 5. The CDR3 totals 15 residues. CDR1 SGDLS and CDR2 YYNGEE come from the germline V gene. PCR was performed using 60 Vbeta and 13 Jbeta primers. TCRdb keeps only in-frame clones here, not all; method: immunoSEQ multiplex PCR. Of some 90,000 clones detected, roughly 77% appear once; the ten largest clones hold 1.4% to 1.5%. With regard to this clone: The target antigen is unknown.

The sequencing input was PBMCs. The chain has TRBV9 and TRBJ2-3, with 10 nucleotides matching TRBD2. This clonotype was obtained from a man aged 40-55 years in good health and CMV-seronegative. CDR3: CASSVGIAGGYTQYF. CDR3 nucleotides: TGTGCCAGCAGCGTAGGTATAGCGGGGGGATATACGCAGTATTTT. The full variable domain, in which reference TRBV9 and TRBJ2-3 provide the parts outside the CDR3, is DSGVTQTPKHLITATGQRVTLRCSPRSGDLSVYWYQQSLDQGLQFLIQYYNGEERAKGNILERFSAQQFPDLHSELNLSSLELGDSALYFCASSVGIAGGYTQYFGPGTRLTVL.